The T cell receptor beta chain described here comes from a study of blood T cell repertoires in COVID-19. Study-level information: Sites across the United States, Italy and Spain contributed samples from acute and convalescent COVID-19.

The CDR3 sequence is 18 residues long. Germline V gene data show CDR1 as MDHEN and CDR2 as SYDVKM. After removal of 2 bases from V and 7 bases from J, the junction contained 17 bases not matched to a gene. Original handling: Reference gene primer amplification yielded estimated nucleated cell counts. Sequencing used immunoSEQ multiplex PCR; TCRdb keeps in-frame clones, though not all of them. That table gives V, J and clone size, and the DNA gave D and trimming. The table shows fewer than 90,000 clones, with about nine tenths occurring only once. This receptor was identified in a man aged 25-40 years with acute or convalescent COVID-19. The specimen sequenced was peripheral blood. The rearrangement uses TRBV28 and TRBJ2-7; TRBD1 agrees at 10 bases. CDR3 residues: CASSLPHRGDRGLCEQYF. CDR3 nucleotide sequence: TGTGCCAGCAGTTTACCCCATAGGGGAGACAGGGGGCTCTGTGAGCAGTACTTC.